This TCR beta chain was captured in a study of early T cells in non-severe SARS-CoV-2 infection. TCRdb reprocessed the 5' RACE reads via MiXCR and lists one record per CDR3 protein. The sample carries around 40,000 distinct CDR3 sequences, 11% recorded once. This clonotype appeared a few times. The receptor comes from an adult who was a healthcare worker with PCR-confirmed SARS-CoV-2 infection or an uninfected control (not recorded which). The sample comprised whole blood.

CDR3 loop: CSARDGRVPQPQHF. CDR3 nucleotides: TGCAGTGCTAGAGATGGCAGGGTCCCCCAGCCCCAGCATTTT. The chain recombines TRBV20-1 with TRBJ1-5; weak D call: TRBD1 (5 bases). The CDR3 is 14 amino acids. CDR1 and CDR2 (germline): DFQATT, SNEGSKA (reference sequence). Deletions cut 0 bases from V and 7 bases from J, with 13 bases between.